This TCR beta chain came from a study of identical twins listed by TCRdb under 2016. About the study as a whole: The study deep-sequenced TCR alpha and beta repertoires from monozygotic twins, unrelated adults of various ages and cord blood to test whether fetal clonotypes persist. To rule out contamination, replicate twin experiments were performed at different times with different library preparation protocols. General findings and caveats noted by the study authors: Invariant T cells such as MAIT and iNKT could partly confound zero-insertion analyses, although diverse VJ usage argued against such confounding for most clonotypes. In monozygotic twins, recombination models systematically underestimated out-of-frame TCR alpha sharing, but the models matched the sharing seen between unrelated individuals. Because the same donors could not be followed over many years, the conclusions relied on cross-sectional statistical analysis. Compared with coincidental sharing between unrelated individuals, out-of-frame TCR alpha sequences shared between twins had an excess of sequences with low generation probability. Fewer insertions were carried by abundant cord blood beta clonotypes, a similar but weaker trend appeared in young adult naive repertoires, and no such trend appeared in memory repertoires. Excess twin sharing in beta out-of-frame sequences was weaker because fewer shared sequences lowered the signal-to-noise ratio.

This clonotype was counted a few times. Its antigen has not been determined. Base qualities are not provided; no much larger clone lies one nucleotide away. V is cut by 0 bases and J by 3 bases, and the space between the germline ends is 15 bases. The CDR3 runs 16 amino acids, cysteine and phenylalanine included. The retained sequence is limited to the CDR3, 48 bases, with the frame set at the first base. CDR1 and CDR2 are drawn from the germline V gene: MNHEY, SVGAGI. To prepare the library, 5' RACE was applied. The sequencing machine was an Illumina HiSeq 2000. Template switching added a universal primer binding site, and the final cDNA carried a unique molecular identifier that allowed TCR cDNA molecules to be counted accurately. Specific primers in the conserved constant-segment region were used to synthesize first-strand cDNA for TCR alpha and beta chains. To control for contamination, every cDNA library carried two barcodes: a SMART-Mk sample barcode plus Illumina barcodes. TruSeq adapter sequences and Illumina sample barcodes were added in two successive PCR steps. Sequencing of the TCR alpha and beta cDNA libraries was done on the Illumina HiSeq platform using custom primers. The original methods were these. Unique molecular identifiers were extracted from raw reads with MiGEC, and CDR3 positions were determined with MiXCR. Recombination models were inferred per individual with the repgenHMM and IGoR tools using an EM algorithm. Shared clonotype analysis was performed with the tcR package in R, normalizing sharing by the product of cloneset sizes. To study raw recombination without the effects of thymic and clonal selection, out-of-frame nonproductive sequences were analyzed. The raw public reads went through TCRdb reprocessing: fastp at Q25, MiXCR clone calling, in-frame beta chains kept. A single entry per CDR3 protein holds the most common genes and DNA from its merged rows. The V and J calls, along with clone size, are taken from TCRdb and not from the paper's own processing. The sample profile shows over 250,000 distinct CDR3 sequences; roughly 10% of them were found once. The ten largest account for roughly 6.8% of the sample.

All donors were healthy Caucasians. Three pairs of female monozygotic twins, all aged about 18 to 30 years, made up the twin cohort. Positive isolation kits from Invitrogen were used to isolate the CD4+ and CD8+ T cell populations. The data also belong to a second study, concerning yellow fever vaccine responses in identical twins. As noted in the second study: According to the authors, the vaccine-induced T cell response in identical twins seemed to be partly convergent and partly specific to each individual. In the study, vaccine-responding T cell clones were precisely tracked in identical twins.

The sequence was obtained from a woman aged 18-29 years in good health. In this chain, TRBV6-5 is recombined with TRBJ2-7; the D region may be TRBD1 or TRBD2, each matching 5 bases equally. Sequencing used CD8+ T cells sorted from blood. The nucleotide sequence is given as TGTGCCAGCAGTTACTCGTTGGGGGATTGGGGCTACGAGCAGTACTTC. Protein translation: CASSYSLGDWGYEQYF.